These 28 T cell receptor beta chains share one sample of origin, sequenced in a study of blood T cell repertoires in COVID-19. Profiling relied on immunoSEQ multiplex PCR, and the TCRdb table lists in-frame clones only, not all of them. The repertoire consists of about 440,000 clones, with 85% to 90% occurring once and the leading ten covering over 4%. The source material was peripheral blood. Receptor source: a woman in her 30s with acute or convalescent COVID-19.

This chain joins TRBV5-1 and TRBJ1-2; TRBD1 matches at 8 bases. Germline trimming cut 1 base from V and 8 bases from J; bases unmatched to any gene: 13. This CDR3 region has 16 residues. Germline CDR1 SGHRS, CDR2 YFSETQ. DNA for the CDR3: TGCGCCAGCAGCTTGAATCCGGGACAGGCCTACTTCGGCTACACCTTC. Translation: CASSLNPGQAYFGYTF. The variable domain in full, with the rest retrieved from reference TRBV5-1 and TRBJ1-2, is KAGVTQTPRYLIKTRGQQVTLSCSPISGHRSVSWYQQTPGQGLQFLFEYFSETQRNKGNFPGRFSGRQFSNSRSEMNVSTLELGDSALYLCASSLNPGQAYFGYTFGSGTRLTVV.

This chain uses TRBV3-1 (or the pseudogene TRBV3-2) with TRBJ1-4; possibly TRBD1 for D (6 bases). Germline loops: CDR1 LGHDT, CDR2 YNNKEL (reference sequence). The V and J ends lost 1 base and 16 bases respectively, with 16 bases between them. The CDR3 runs to 13 residues. CDR3 residues: CASSQGVRGGRFF. CDR3 DNA: TGTGCCAGCAGCCAAGGGGTCCGAGGGGGTAGGTTTTTT.

This clone was seen only once. V and J are TRBV27 and TRBJ2-3; 7 bases line up with TRBD1. V lost 0 bases, J lost 3 bases, and 6 bases stayed unmatched. The V gene's germline CDR1 is MNHEY and CDR2 SMNVEV (reference sequence). This CDR3 spans 16 amino acids. This chain's CDR3 is CASSLSGRGMTDTQYF. The CDR3 nucleotides read TGTGCCAGCAGTTTATCTGGCAGGGGGATGACAGATACGCAGTATTTT.

The rearrangement uses TRBV2 and TRBJ2-7; TRBD1 aligns across 11 bases. Losses at the gene ends were 7 bases for V and 3 bases for J; bases not matched to a gene: 5. Germline CDR1 reads SNHLY; CDR2 reads FYNNEI. CDR3 length equals 14 residues. In DNA form, the CDR3 reads TGTGCCAGCACCAGGGACAGGGGGTTCTACGAGCAGTACTTC. It specifies CASTRDRGFYEQYF.

V gene TRBV28 combines with J gene TRBJ2-7; tentatively, D is TRBD1 (5 bases). Germline V gene data show CDR1 as MDHEN and CDR2 as SYDVKM. The CDR3 spans 13 residues. V was shortened by 3 bases and J by 3 bases, with 9 bases between the two germline ends. The CDR3 nucleotides read TGTGCCAGCAGTTTGGGGCAAGACTACGAGCAGTACTTC. This translates into CASSLGQDYEQYF.

This clone was counted between two and nine times. The gene calls are TRBV18 and TRBJ2-3; D is ambiguous. Germline V CDR1 and CDR2: KGHSH, LQKENI. Between the trimmed V and J ends, which lost 5 bases and 6 bases, there was a span of 12 bases. The CDR3 has 13 amino acids. In DNA form, the CDR3 reads TGTGCCAGCTCATTTTCGTCGCGGGATACGCAGTATTTT. This sequence encodes CASSFSSRDTQYF.

The chain uses TRBV3-1 (or the pseudogene TRBV3-2) and TRBJ2-5, with 13 bases identical to TRBD2. The germline gives CDR1 LGHDT, CDR2 YNNKEL (reference sequence). The length of the CDR3 is 16 residues. V dropped 4 bases and J dropped 1; count of bases not matched to a gene: 3. The CDR3 DNA is TGTGCCAGCAGCCTTGGACTAGCGGGGGCCCAAGAGACCCAGTACTTC. Its protein is CASSLGLAGAQETQYF.

This clone has only one observation. The chain joins TRBV7-6 to TRBJ2-3, with 7 bases matching TRBD2. Germline-derived CDR1 and CDR2 are SGHVS and FNYEAQ. The CDR3 length is 15 residues. Germline trimming cut 1 base from V and 6 bases from J; bases unmatched to any gene: 7. The CDR3 loop reads CASSLGGGVLDTQYF. The CDR3 region has the DNA TGTGCCAGCAGCTTAGGGGGAGGGGTACTGGATACGCAGTATTTT.

The chain is built from TRBV19 and TRBJ1-6; 10 bases line up with TRBD1. Germline V gene lookup returns CDR1 LNHDA and CDR2 SQIVND (reference sequence). The CDR3 contains 15 residues. The V and J ends lost 3 bases and 5 bases, in that order; junction bases with no gene match: 1. CDR3 loop: CASSIGTGDNSPLHF. DNA of the CDR3: TGTGCCAGTAGTATCGGGACAGGGGATAATTCACCCCTCCACTTT.

This clone was observed a few times. The chain couples TRBV28 to TRBJ1-5, with D unresolved. The CDR3 is made up of 14 amino acids. V shed 6 bases and J shed 4 bases, with 13 bases lying between them. Germline CDR1 MDHEN, CDR2 SYDVKM. In DNA, the CDR3 is TGTGCCAGCAGCGAAGGGTGGAGGAATCAGCCCCAGCATTTT. Amino acids: CASSEGWRNQPQHF.

This rearrangement joins TRBV29-1 to TRBJ2-7; 7 nucleotides align to TRBD1. The CDR3 has 12 residues. The trim removed 6 bases at V and 4 bases at J, leaving 6 bases unmatched. CDR1 and CDR2 from the germline V gene are SQVTM and ANQGSEA. The CDR3 region has the DNA TGCAGCGTCCGGCCGGGACAGTACGAGCAGTACTTC. Its translation: CSVRPGQYEQYF.

The chain couples TRBV2 to TRBJ2-7; 7 bases are a match to TRBD1. CDR1 and CDR2 (germline): SNHLY, FYNNEI. J gave up 3 bases and V 7 bases, and 3 bases lay outside the gene matches. CDR3 length: 12 residues. The CDR3, as DNA: TGTGCCAGCATGGGACAGCACTACGAGCAGTACTTC. This sequence encodes CASMGQHYEQYF.

This chain uses TRBV5-6 with TRBJ2-5; weak D call: TRBD2 (5 bases). Trimming shortened V by 7 bases and J by 5 bases, and 15 bases separated the two germline ends. CDR3 size: 13 residues. CDR1 and CDR2 (germline): SGHDT, YYEEEE. CDR3 protein: CASVGPSGETQYF. Here the CDR3 DNA reads TGTGCCAGCGTCGGTCCTTCGGGGGAGACCCAGTACTTC.

The CDR3 DNA sequence: TGTGCCAGCAGTCAGACAGGGGAAGCTTTCTTT. It codes for CASSQTGEAFF. The rearrangement joins TRBV28 to TRBJ1-1, with 7 bases aligning to TRBD1. In germline, CDR1 is MDHEN, CDR2 SYDVKM. CDR3 length: 11 amino acids. Trimming at V came to 5 bases and at J to 8 bases, leaving 2 bases not matched to a gene.

This chain uses TRBV7-9 with TRBJ2-1; TRBD1 aligns across 8 bases. The germline gives CDR1 SEHNR, CDR2 FQNEAQ (reference sequence). The CDR3 spans 15 residues. Trimming at V came to 4 bases and at J to 4 bases, leaving 6 bases not matched to a gene. The CDR3, as DNA: TGTGCCAGCAGCTCCGCAGGGGGCGGGTACAATGAGCAGTTCTTC. It yields the protein CASSSAGGGYNEQFF.

This clone has only one observation. The V gene is TRBV16, the J gene TRBJ1-6; D is undetermined. V was shortened by 2 bases and J by 8 bases, with 10 bases between the two germline ends. The CDR3 loop spans 14 amino acids. Germline V gene sequence: CDR1 KGHSY, CDR2 FQNENV. Here the CDR3 reads CASSQQSLHSPLHF. In DNA, the CDR3 is TGTGCCAGCAGCCAACAAAGCCTACATTCACCCCTCCACTTT.

Only one count was recorded for this clone. The V gene is TRBV5-1, the J gene TRBJ1-2; D possibly corresponds to TRBD1 (5 bases). CDR1 and CDR2 (germline): SGHRS, YFSETQ. The CDR3 covers 16 residues. The germline V and J ends were trimmed by 4 bases and 8 bases, with 24 bases remaining between them. The CDR3 loop reads CASSTPLQGNGYGYTF. DNA of the CDR3: TGCGCCAGCAGCACCCCCCTTCAGGGAAATGGCTACGGCTACACCTTC.

The chain has TRBV11-2 and TRBJ2-3, with 9 bases that match TRBD2. The germline gives CDR1 SGHAT, CDR2 FQNNGV. J gave up 5 bases and V 5 bases, and 5 bases lay outside the gene matches. The CDR3 runs 14 residues. CDR3 in amino acids: CASSRGGAIDTQYF. CDR3 sequence (DNA): TGTGCCAGCAGCCGCGGGGGGGCCATAGATACGCAGTATTTT.

The rearrangement uses TRBV5-5 and TRBJ2-7, with D unclear. Trimming left V 0 bases short and J 2 bases short, with 9 bases between. Germline CDR1 SGHKS, CDR2 YYEKEE (reference sequence). This CDR3 region has 14 residues. CDR3 in amino acids: CASSLGTGPYEQYF. Here the CDR3 DNA reads TGTGCCAGCAGCTTGGGCACGGGTCCCTACGAGCAGTACTTC.

The chain has TRBV28 and TRBJ2-1; TRBD2 agrees at 15 bases. CDR3 length: 18 residues. CDR1 MDHEN and CDR2 SYDVKM come from the germline V gene. After removal of 6 bases from V and 2 bases from J, the junction contained 8 bases not matched to a gene. CDR3 coding DNA: TGTGCCAGCAGGCGCCCGGGACTAGCGGGGGGCCCCTACAATGAGCAGTTCTTC. Translating gives CASRRPGLAGGPYNEQFF. Variable domain in full (rest from reference TRBV28 and TRBJ2-1): DVKVTQSSRYLVKRTGEKVFLECVQDMDHENMFWYRQDPGLGLRLIYFSYDVKMKEKGDIPEGYSVSREKKERFSLILESASTNQTSMYLCASRRPGLAGGPYNEQFFGPGTRLTVL.

The chain employs TRBV12-3 or TRBV12-4 and TRBJ1-1; unclear D gene. Trimming cost V 6 bases and J 1 base, with 3 bases left between them. The CDR3 runs to 11 residues. The CDR3 DNA is TGTGCCAGCAGCCGGAACACTGAAGCTTTCTTT. Amino acid sequence: CASSRNTEAFF.

The rearrangement joins TRBV4-1 to TRBJ2-3; D call uncertain. CDR1 is MGHRA and CDR2 is YSYEKL in the germline V gene. V lost 4 bases and J 4 bases, leaving 12 bases between the germline ends. This CDR3 is 14 amino acids long. CDR3 amino acids: CASSPTLPADTQYF. The CDR3 region has the DNA TGCGCCAGCAGCCCCACTCTTCCGGCAGATACGCAGTATTTT.

This clone occurred once. The rearrangement uses TRBV10-3 and TRBJ1-2; 8 bases are a match to TRBD1. Germline lookup yields CDR1 ENHRY and CDR2 SYGVKD. Losses at the gene ends were 3 bases for V and 6 bases for J; bases not matched to a gene: 6. There are 14 residues in the CDR3. The CDR3, as DNA: TGTGCCATCAGTGAATCGGGACAGGCGGATGGCTACACCTTC. It yields the protein CAISESGQADGYTF.

V gene TRBV11-2 combines with J gene TRBJ2-7, with D possibly being TRBD2 (7 bases). From germline, CDR1 is SGHAT and CDR2 FQNNGV. Trimming took off 6 bases at V and 0 bases at J, with 18 bases between the two ends. The CDR3 loop spans 16 amino acids. The CDR3 DNA sequence: TGTGCCAGCAGAGAAGGCGGGGGCCCCCCCTCCTACGAGCAGTACTTC. Protein product: CASREGGGPPSYEQYF.

This chain joins TRBV6-5 and TRBJ1-2; D perhaps matches TRBD1 (6 bases). The V end was cut by 3 bases, the J end by 7 bases, with 12 bases between. This CDR3 region has 13 residues. The V gene's germline CDR1 is MNHEY and CDR2 SVGAGI. The CDR3 DNA is TGTGCCAGCAGTTATTTGCGAGGGGGTGGCTACACCTTC. Translated: CASSYLRGGGYTF.

This clone showed up just once. The gene calls are TRBV7-4 and TRBJ1-5; 10 bases agree with TRBD1. V lost 5 bases, J lost 5 bases, and 12 bases stayed unmatched. Germline CDR1 SGHVT, CDR2 SQSDAQ. This CDR3 region has 17 residues. CDR3 protein: CASSITRGQGLHQPQHF. In DNA, the CDR3 is TGTGCCAGCAGCATAACCCGGGGACAGGGGCTTCATCAGCCCCAGCATTTT.

The rearrangement uses TRBV28 and TRBJ2-7; maybe TRBD2 (6 bases). The CDR3 extends over 16 amino acids. The ends were cut back, 3 bases at V and 0 bases at J, with 15 bases in the middle. Germline V gives CDR1 MDHEN, CDR2 SYDVKM. CDR3 sequence reads: CASSFVGRGPSYEQYF. CDR3 DNA: TGTGCCAGCAGTTTTGTCGGGCGGGGCCCCTCCTACGAGCAGTACTTC.

The chain links TRBV27 to TRBJ1-6, with 9 bases aligning to TRBD1. Germline CDR1 is MNHEY and CDR2 is SMNVEV (reference sequence). The CDR3 consists of 16 residues. J was trimmed by 10 bases and V by 3 bases; bases with no gene match: 10. CDR3 sequence (DNA): TGTGCCAGCAGTTTGGCAGGGACAGGGCACGGATCACCCCTCCACTTT. This translates into CASSLAGTGHGSPLHF.